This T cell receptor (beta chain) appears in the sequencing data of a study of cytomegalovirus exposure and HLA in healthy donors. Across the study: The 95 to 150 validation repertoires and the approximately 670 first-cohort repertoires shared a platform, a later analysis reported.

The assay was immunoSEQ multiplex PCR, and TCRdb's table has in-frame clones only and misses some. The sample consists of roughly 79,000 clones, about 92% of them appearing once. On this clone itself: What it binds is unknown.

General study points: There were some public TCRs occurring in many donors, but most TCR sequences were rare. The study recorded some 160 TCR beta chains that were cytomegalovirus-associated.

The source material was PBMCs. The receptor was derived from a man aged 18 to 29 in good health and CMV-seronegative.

The CDR3 DNA is TGTGCCAGCAGACTAGGACTAGCGTACAATGAGCAGTTCTTC. Protein: CASRLGLAYNEQFF. This rearrangement joins TRBV6-5 to TRBJ2-1, with 9 bases identical to TRBD2. Germline loops: CDR1 MNHEY, CDR2 SVGAGI. J gave up 4 bases and V 6 bases, and 4 bases lay outside the gene matches. This CDR3 spans 14 amino acids.